This record covers a single TCR beta chain. This sample is part of a study of blood T cell repertoires in COVID-19. As for the study in general: Specimens from acute and convalescent COVID-19 originated in the United States, Italy and Spain. In each case, the material was cDNA or gDNA derived from T cells, B-cell-depleted T cells, or PBMCs.

J lost 7 bases, V lost 2 bases, and 5 bases had no gene match. Germline CDR1 is SGHKS and CDR2 is YYEKEE (reference sequence). The CDR3 totals 13 residues. Seattle patient enrollment occurred during active infection, with longitudinal follow-up thereafter. Authors' methods: It was from reference gene primer amplification that nucleated cell counts were estimated. Assay: immunoSEQ multiplex PCR; the TCRdb copy retains only in-frame clones and omits some. The D gene and trimming were derived from the DNA, and the V and J assignments and clone size from that table. Of some 110,000 clones in the sample, over 65% were seen once.

The chain combines TRBV5-5 with TRBJ2-7; 8 nucleotides match TRBD1. Sequencing used peripheral blood. This clonotype was obtained from a man of 80 years or more with COVID-19, enrolled during active disease. As DNA, the CDR3 is TGTGCCAGCAGCTTCTCTGGACAGGGTGAGCAGTACTTC. It encodes CASSFSGQGEQYF.